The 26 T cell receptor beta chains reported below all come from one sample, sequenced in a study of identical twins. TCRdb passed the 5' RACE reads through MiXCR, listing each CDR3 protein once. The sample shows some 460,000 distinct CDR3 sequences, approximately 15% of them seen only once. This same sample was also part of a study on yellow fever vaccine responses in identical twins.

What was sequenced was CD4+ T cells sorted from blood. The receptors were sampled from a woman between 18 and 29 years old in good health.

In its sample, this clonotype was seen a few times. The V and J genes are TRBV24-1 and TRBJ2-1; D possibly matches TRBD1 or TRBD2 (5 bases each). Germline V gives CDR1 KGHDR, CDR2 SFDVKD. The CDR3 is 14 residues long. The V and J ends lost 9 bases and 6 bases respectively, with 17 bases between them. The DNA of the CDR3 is TGTGCCACCCGAGCCGGGGCGGTGGTCAATGAGCAGTTCTTC. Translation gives CATRAGAVVNEQFF.

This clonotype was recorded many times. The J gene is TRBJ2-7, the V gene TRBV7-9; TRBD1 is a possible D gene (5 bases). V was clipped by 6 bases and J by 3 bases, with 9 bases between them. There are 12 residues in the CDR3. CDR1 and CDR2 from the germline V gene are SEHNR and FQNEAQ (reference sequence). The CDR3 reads CASRGQGYEQYF. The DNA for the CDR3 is TGTGCCAGCAGGGGGCAGGGCTACGAGCAGTACTTC. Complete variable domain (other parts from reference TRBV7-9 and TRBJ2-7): DTGVSQNPRHKITKRGQNVTFRCDPISEHNRLYWYRQTLGQGPEFLTYFQNEAQLEKSRLLSDRFSAERPKGSFSTLEIQRTEQGDSAMYLCASRGQGYEQYFGPGTRLTVT.

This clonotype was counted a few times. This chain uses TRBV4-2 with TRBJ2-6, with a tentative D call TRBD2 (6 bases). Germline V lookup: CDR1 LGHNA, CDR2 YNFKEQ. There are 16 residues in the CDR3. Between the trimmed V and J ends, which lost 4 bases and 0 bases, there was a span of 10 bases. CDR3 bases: TGTGCCAGCAGCCTGCCGGGGGTCTCTGGGGCCAACGTCCTGACTTTC. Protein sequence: CASSLPGVSGANVLTF.

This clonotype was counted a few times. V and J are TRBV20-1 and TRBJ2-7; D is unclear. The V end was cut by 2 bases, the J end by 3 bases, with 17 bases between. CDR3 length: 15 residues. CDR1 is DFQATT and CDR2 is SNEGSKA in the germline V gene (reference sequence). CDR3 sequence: CSARSLETFYYEQYF. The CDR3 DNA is TGCAGTGCTAGATCGCTAGAGACTTTTTACTACGAGCAGTACTTC.

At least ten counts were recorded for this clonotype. Written as DNA, the CDR3 is TGTGCCAGCAGCTTAGAAATAAGGGCAGATACGCAGTATTTT. Amino acid sequence: CASSLEIRADTQYF. The chain has TRBV7-2 and TRBJ2-3; D not resolved. Trimming took off 1 base at V and 4 bases at J, with 9 bases between the two ends. The CDR3 has 14 residues. Germline CDR1 is SGHTA and CDR2 is FQGNSA.

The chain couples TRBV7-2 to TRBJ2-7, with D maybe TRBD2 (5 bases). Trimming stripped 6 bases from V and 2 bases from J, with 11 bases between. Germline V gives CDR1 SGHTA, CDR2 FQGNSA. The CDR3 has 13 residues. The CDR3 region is CASRGSGTYEQYF. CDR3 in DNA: TGTGCCAGCAGAGGCTCGGGAACCTACGAGCAGTACTTC.

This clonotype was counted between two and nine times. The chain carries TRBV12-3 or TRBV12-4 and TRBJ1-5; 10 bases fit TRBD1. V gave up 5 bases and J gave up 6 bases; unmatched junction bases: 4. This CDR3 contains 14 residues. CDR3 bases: TGTGCCAGCAGTATGACAGGGGGCAGTCAGCCCCAGCATTTT. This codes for CASSMTGGSQPQHF.

The CDR3, as DNA: TGTGCCAGCAGCAGTTTACGGGAGGCTTTCTTT. Protein: CASSSLREAFF. The V call is TRBV5-6, the J call TRBJ1-1; D is unresolved. Germline CDR1 and CDR2: SGHDT and YYEEEE. The CDR3 loop spans 11 amino acids. With 4 bases removed from V and 11 bases from J, the gap between germline ends came to 12 bases.

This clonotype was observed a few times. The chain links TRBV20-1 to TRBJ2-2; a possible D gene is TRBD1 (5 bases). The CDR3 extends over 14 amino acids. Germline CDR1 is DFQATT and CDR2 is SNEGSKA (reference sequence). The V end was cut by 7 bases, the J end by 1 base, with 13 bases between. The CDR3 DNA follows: TGCAGTGTCCGCCCAGGGAAGAACACCGGGGAGCTGTTTTTT. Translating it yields CSVRPGKNTGELFF.

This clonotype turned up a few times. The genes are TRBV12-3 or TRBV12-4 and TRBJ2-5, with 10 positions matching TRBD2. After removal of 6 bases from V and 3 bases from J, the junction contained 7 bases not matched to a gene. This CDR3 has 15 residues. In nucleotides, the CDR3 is TGTGCCAGCAGGAGAAGCGGGGGGGCAAAAGAGACCCAGTACTTC. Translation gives CASRRSGGAKETQYF.

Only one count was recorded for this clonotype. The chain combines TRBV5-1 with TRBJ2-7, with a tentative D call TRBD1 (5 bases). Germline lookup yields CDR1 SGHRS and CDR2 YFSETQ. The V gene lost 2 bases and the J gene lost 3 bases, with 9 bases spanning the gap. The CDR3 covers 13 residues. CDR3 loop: CASSFIDSYEQYF. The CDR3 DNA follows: TGCGCCAGCAGCTTTATTGACAGCTACGAGCAGTACTTC.

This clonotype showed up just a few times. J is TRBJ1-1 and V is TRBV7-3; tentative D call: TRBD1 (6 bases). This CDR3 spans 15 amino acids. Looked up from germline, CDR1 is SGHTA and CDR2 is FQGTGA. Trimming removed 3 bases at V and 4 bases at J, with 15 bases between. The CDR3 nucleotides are TGTGCCAGCAGCTTGAGGGCCGGGACACCCACTGAAGCTTTCTTT. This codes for CASSLRAGTPTEAFF.

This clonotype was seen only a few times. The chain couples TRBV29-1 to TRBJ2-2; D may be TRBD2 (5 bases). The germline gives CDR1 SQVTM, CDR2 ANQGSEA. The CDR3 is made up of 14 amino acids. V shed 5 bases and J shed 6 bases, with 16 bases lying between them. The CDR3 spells CSVLLGEGSGELFF. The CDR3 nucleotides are TGCAGCGTTCTCTTGGGAGAGGGTTCCGGGGAGCTGTTTTTT.

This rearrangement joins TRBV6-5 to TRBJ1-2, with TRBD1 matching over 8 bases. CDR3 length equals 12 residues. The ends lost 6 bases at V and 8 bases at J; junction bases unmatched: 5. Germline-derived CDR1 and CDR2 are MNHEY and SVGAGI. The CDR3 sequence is CASSPTGGGYTF. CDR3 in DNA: TGTGCCAGCAGCCCTACAGGGGGAGGCTACACCTTC.

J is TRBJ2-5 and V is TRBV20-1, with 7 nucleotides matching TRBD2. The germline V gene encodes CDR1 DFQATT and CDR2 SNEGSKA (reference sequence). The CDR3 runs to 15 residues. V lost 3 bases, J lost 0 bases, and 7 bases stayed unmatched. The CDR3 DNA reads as TGCAGTGCTAGGCCCTATGCGGGGGACCAAGAGACCCAGTACTTC. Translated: CSARPYAGDQETQYF.

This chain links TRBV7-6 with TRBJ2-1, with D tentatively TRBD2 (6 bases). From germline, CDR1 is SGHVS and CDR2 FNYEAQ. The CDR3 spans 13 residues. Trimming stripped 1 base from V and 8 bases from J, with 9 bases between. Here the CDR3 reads CASSLVGGDEQFF. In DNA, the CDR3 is TGTGCCAGCAGCTTAGTGGGGGGAGATGAGCAGTTCTTC.

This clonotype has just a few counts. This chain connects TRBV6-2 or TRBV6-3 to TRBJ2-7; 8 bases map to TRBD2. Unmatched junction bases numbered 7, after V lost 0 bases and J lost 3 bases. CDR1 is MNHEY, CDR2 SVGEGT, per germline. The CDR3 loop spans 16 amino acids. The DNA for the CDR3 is TGTGCCAGCAGTTACTCGGTGTCGGGGGGGCTCTACGAGCAGTACTTC. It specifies CASSYSVSGGLYEQYF.

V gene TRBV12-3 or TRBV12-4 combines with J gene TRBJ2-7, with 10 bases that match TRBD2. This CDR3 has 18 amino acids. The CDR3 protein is CTCSPLRRLAGMSYEQYF. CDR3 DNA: TGTACCTGCAGTCCCCTTCGAAGACTAGCGGGCATGTCCTACGAGCAGTACTTC.

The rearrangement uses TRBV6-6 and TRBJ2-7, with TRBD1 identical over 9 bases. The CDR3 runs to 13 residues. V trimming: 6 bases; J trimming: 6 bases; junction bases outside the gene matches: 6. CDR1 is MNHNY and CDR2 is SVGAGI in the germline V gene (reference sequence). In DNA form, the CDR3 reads TGTGCCAGCAGCAAACTGACAGGGGGCGAGCAGTACTTC. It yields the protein CASSKLTGGEQYF.

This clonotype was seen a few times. The DNA of the CDR3 is TGTGCCAGCAGTTACTCCTTAAAGGGGGGACAGAACGAGCAGTACTTC. Its translation: CASSYSLKGGQNEQYF. The chain combines TRBV6-5 with TRBJ2-7; D perhaps matches TRBD1 (7 bases). Germline V gives CDR1 MNHEY, CDR2 SVGAGI. V lost 0 bases, J lost 5 bases, and 17 bases lay in between. The CDR3 is 16 amino acids.

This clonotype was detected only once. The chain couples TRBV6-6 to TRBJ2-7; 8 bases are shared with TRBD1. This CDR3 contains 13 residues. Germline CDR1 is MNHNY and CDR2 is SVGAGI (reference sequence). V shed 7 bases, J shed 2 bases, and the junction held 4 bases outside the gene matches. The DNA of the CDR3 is TGTGCCAGCATCCCGGACAGGGCCTACGAGCAGTACTTC. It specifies CASIPDRAYEQYF.

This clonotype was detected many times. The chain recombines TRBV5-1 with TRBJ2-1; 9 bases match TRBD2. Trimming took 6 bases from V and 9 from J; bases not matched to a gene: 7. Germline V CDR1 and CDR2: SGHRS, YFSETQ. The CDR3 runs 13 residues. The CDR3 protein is CASNPSGATEQFF. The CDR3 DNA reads TGCGCCAGCAATCCTAGCGGGGCTACTGAGCAGTTCTTC. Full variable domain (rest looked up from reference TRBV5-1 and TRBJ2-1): KAGVTQTPRYLIKTRGQQVTLSCSPISGHRSVSWYQQTPGQGLQFLFEYFSETQRNKGNFPGRFSGRQFSNSRSEMNVSTLELGDSALYLCASNPSGATEQFFGPGTRLTVL.

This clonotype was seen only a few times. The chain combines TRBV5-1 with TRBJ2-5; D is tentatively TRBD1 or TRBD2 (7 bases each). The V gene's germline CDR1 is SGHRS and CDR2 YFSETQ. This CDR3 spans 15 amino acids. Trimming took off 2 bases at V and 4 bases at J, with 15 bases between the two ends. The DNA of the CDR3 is TGCGCCAGCAGCTTACCCAGGGGGGGTAGAGAGACCCAGTACTTC. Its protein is CASSLPRGGRETQYF.

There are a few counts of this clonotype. The CDR3 protein is CATSRDMMETQYF. The CDR3 DNA reads as TGTGCCACCAGCAGAGATATGATGGAGACCCAGTACTTC. The rearrangement joins TRBV15 to TRBJ2-5; no reliable D call. The CDR3 length is 13 residues. Trimming removed 0 bases at V and 5 bases at J, with 7 bases between. The germline CDR1 and CDR2 sequences are LNHNV and YYDKDF (reference sequence).

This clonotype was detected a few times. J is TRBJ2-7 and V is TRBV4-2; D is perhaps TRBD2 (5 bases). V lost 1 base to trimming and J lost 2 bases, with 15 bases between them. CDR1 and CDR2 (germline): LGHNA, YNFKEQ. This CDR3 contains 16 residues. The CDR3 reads CASSQALGQRAYEQYF. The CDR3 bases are TGTGCCAGCAGCCAAGCTCTCGGGCAGAGGGCCTACGAGCAGTACTTC.

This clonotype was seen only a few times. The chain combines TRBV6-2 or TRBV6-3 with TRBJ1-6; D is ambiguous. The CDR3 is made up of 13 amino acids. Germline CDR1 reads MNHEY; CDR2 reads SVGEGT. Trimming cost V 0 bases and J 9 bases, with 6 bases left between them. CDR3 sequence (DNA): TGTGCCAGCAGTTACTCGACGGTTTCACCCCTCCACTTT. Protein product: CASSYSTVSPLHF.